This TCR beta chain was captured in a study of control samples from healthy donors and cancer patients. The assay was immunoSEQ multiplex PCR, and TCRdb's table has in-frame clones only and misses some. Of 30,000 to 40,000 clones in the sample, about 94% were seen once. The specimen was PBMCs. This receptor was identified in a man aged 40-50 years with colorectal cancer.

DNA for the CDR3: TGTGCCAGCAGCCAAGGCCCCGGGGGGGCCTACGAGCAGTACTTC. The encoded protein is CASSQGPGGAYEQYF. The rearrangement uses TRBV4-2 and TRBJ2-7, with TRBD2 matching over 8 bases. This CDR3 region has 15 residues. V was pared by 1 base and J by 2 bases, with 4 bases of the junction left unmatched. Germline V CDR1 and CDR2: LGHNA, YNFKEQ.